This T cell receptor beta chain appears in the sequencing data of a study of OX40 agonist ivuxolimab in advanced cancers. Points from the study as a whole: Among the lowest peripheral clonal expansion occurred in 0.1-3.0 mg/kg partial responders.

As concerns this clone: Its antigen is unidentified.

The sampling schedule covered blood at baseline, cycle 4 day 1, and cycle 7 day 1. TCRdb's copy holds only in-frame clones and misses some; the assay was immunoSEQ multiplex PCR. The sample lists roughly 61,000 clones; around four fifths were seen once. This TCR came from an adult with an advanced solid tumor such as melanoma, head and neck, liver or kidney cancer. This specimen was CD4+ or CD8+ T cells sorted from blood, taken in a trial of the OX40 agonist ivuxolimab.

CDR3: CASYGKRARDRGPANYGYTF. The DNA of the CDR3 is TGTGCCAGCTACGGAAAAAGGGCCCGGGACAGGGGCCCGGCTAACTATGGCTACACCTTC. This chain uses TRBV28 with TRBJ1-2, with 10 bases lining up with TRBD1. J lost 0 bases, V lost 8 bases, and 21 bases had no gene match. Germline assignment: CDR1 MDHEN and CDR2 SYDVKM. The CDR3 covers 20 residues.